This is a list of T cell receptor beta chains from one sample in a study of identical twins. Each CDR3 protein is one row after TCRdb ran MiXCR on the 5' RACE reads. The profile shows roughly 1,500,000 distinct CDR3 sequences, under 35% of them singletons. Sequencing used cord blood. These receptors were taken from a newborn girl in good health. Each CDR3 is given with its conserved first and last residue. A D gene is named only where the DNA matches it firmly. Size tells how often a clone was seen (once, few, many) or the class of an expanded clone, and some rows leave it out.

d_call | j_call | clone_size | v_call | cdr3_aa | cdr3_nt
. | TRBJ2-7 | . | TRBV21-1 | CASTGGGVSYEHYF | TGTGCCAGCACGGGGGGTGGGGTCTCCTACGAGCATTACTTC
TRBD2 | TRBJ2-1 | . | TRBV5-1 | CASSLETSGSYEQFF | TGCGCCAGCAGCTTGGAGACTAGCGGGAGTTATGAGCAGTTCTTC
. | TRBJ2-5 | . | TRBV20-1 | CSASSQGETQYF | TGCAGTGCTAGTTCCCAGGGAGAGACCCAGTACTTC
TRBD1 | TRBJ2-1 | few | TRBV6-5 | CASSHPRTGDNEQFF | TGTGCCAGCAGCCACCCACGTACAGGGGACAATGAGCAGTTCTTC
TRBD1 | TRBJ2-7 | few | TRBV27 | CASSSLLQGQQQYF | TGTGCCAGCAGTTCCCTCCTACAGGGGCAACAGCAGTACTTC
. | TRBJ1-2 | . | TRBV7-9 | CASSSVVNDYTF | TGCGCCAGCAGCTCCGTCGTTAATGACTACACCTTC
TRBD1 | TRBJ1-5 | . | TRBV20-1 | CSARDRDRGQPQHF | TGCAGTGCTAGAGATCGGGACAGGGGACAGCCCCAGCATTTT
. | TRBJ1-1 | . | TRBV5-1 | CASSPPGRLNTEAFF | TGCGCCAGCAGCCCTCCGGGACGGCTGAACACTGAAGCTTTCTTT
. | TRBJ2-1 | few | TRBV6-5 | CASSYSAGFRNEQFF | TGTGCCAGCAGTTACTCGGCAGGGTTCCGCAATGAGCAGTTCTTC
. | TRBJ1-4 | . | TRBV20-1 | CSAREYRESNEKLFF | TGCAGTGCTAGAGAGTACAGGGAGTCTAATGAAAAACTGTTTTTT
. | TRBJ1-4 | few | TRBV12-3/TRBV12-4 | CASSPRESRGFNEKLFF | TGTGCCAGCAGTCCCCGCGAATCCCGGGGCTTTAATGAAAAACTGTTTTTT
. | TRBJ2-1 | many | TRBV27 | CASSFRVRSYNEQFF | TGTGCCAGCAGTTTCCGGGTCCGGTCCTACAATGAGCAGTTCTTC
TRBD2 | TRBJ2-7 | few | TRBV28 | CASSLVAGAPYEQYF | TGTGCCAGCAGTCTAGTAGCGGGGGCCCCCTACGAGCAGTACTTC
. | TRBJ2-7 | . | TRBV4-2 | CASSQLSGDEQYF | TGTGCCAGCAGCCAACTGAGCGGAGACGAGCAGTACTTC
. | TRBJ1-5 | few | TRBV4-2 | CASSRSAFNQPQHF | TGTGCCAGCTCACGGTCAGCGTTCAATCAGCCCCAGCATTTT
TRBD1 | TRBJ1-5 | few | TRBV6-5 | CASSFPPRPGQGNFGNQPQHF | TGTGCCAGCAGTTTCCCCCCGCGACCGGGACAGGGGAATTTTGGCAATCAGCCCCAGCATTTT
. | TRBJ1-2 | few | TRBV28 | CASMGRGYTF | TGTGCCAGCATGGGTCGGGGCTACACCTTC
TRBD2 | TRBJ2-1 | . | TRBV25-1 | CASMASGRGEQFF | TGTGCCAGCATGGCTAGCGGGAGGGGTGAGCAGTTCTTC
TRBD2 | TRBJ2-1 | few | TRBV7-9 | CASSLAGASGFYNEQFF | TGTGCCAGCAGCTTAGCGGGAGCTAGCGGGTTCTACAATGAGCAGTTCTTC
TRBD1 | TRBJ2-2 | few | TRBV28 | CASSLRGTGAGELFF | TGTGCCAGCAGTTTACGTGGGACAGGGGCCGGGGAGCTGTTTTTT
. | TRBJ1-5 | . | TRBV4-2 | CASSQEMKGYPQHF | TGTGCCAGCAGCCAAGAGATGAAGGGATACCCCCAGCATTTT
. | TRBJ1-2 | . | TRBV3-1 | CASSQAPANYGYTF | TGTGCCAGCAGCCAAGCTCCAGCTAACTATGGCTACACCTTC
. | TRBJ2-7 | . | TRBV29-1 | CSGRTADYEQYF | TGCAGCGGTCGGACAGCCGACTACGAGCAGTACTTC
TRBD1 | TRBJ1-4 | . | TRBV29-1 | CSASQGPTNEKLFF | TGCAGCGCCTCACAGGGGCCAACTAATGAAAAACTGTTTTTT
. | TRBJ2-7 | few | TRBV6-1 | CASSEALRVDHYEQYF | TGTGCCAGCAGTGAAGCGCTTCGGGTGGATCACTACGAGCAGTACTTC
TRBD1 | TRBJ2-3 | . | TRBV6-2/TRBV6-3 | CASSYRTGPPDTQYF | TGTGCCAGCAGTTATAGGACAGGGCCCCCAGATACGCAGTATTTT
TRBD1 | TRBJ2-7 | . | TRBV28 | CASTWDSSYEQYF | TGTGCCAGCACATGGGACAGCTCCTACGAGCAGTACTTC
. | TRBJ1-2 | . | TRBV5-6 | CASSRPREGPYGYTF | TGTGCCAGCAGCCGGCCCAGGGAGGGCCCCTATGGCTACACCTTC
TRBD2 | TRBJ2-1 | few | TRBV25-1 | CASPKLQRGSYNEQFF | TGTGCCAGCCCTAAACTACAGCGGGGGTCCTACAATGAGCAGTTCTTC
TRBD1 | TRBJ1-3 | . | TRBV29-1 | CSVGTGSSGNTIYF | TGCAGCGTTGGGACAGGGAGCTCTGGAAACACCATATATTTT
. | TRBJ1-6 | . | TRBV2 | CASIAEGNSPLHF | TGTGCCAGCATCGCTGAGGGGAATTCACCCCTCCACTTT
. | TRBJ1-1 | . | TRBV7-9 | CASSRLTLGAEAFF | TGTGCCAGCAGCCGGCTGACCCTGGGGGCTGAAGCTTTCTTT
. | TRBJ1-1 | few | TRBV7-9 | CAIHRVGNTEAFF | TGTGCCATCCACCGCGTGGGGAACACTGAAGCTTTCTTT
TRBD1 | TRBJ2-2 | . | TRBV6-1 | CASSLTGEVGELFF | TGTGCCAGCAGTTTGACAGGGGAGGTCGGGGAGCTGTTTTTT
. | TRBJ2-5 | . | TRBV30 | CAWSRYQETQYF | TGTGCCTGGAGTAGGTACCAAGAGACCCAGTACTTC
. | TRBJ2-1 | few | TRBV14 | CASSQGRWNNEQFF | TGTGCCAGCAGCCAAGGTCGATGGAACAATGAGCAGTTCTTC
. | TRBJ1-2 | many | TRBV12-3/TRBV12-4 | CASRDQAGYGYTF | TGTGCCAGCAGGGATCAGGCGGGCTATGGCTACACCTTC
. | TRBJ1-1 | few | TRBV6-5 | CASSYSARSNAEAFF | TGTGCCAGCAGTTACTCAGCAAGGTCGAACGCTGAAGCTTTCTTT
TRBD2 | TRBJ2-1 | . | TRBV7-6 | CASSYPGTSAAQFF | TGTGCCAGCAGTTACCCCGGGACTAGCGCTGCGCAGTTCTTC
. | TRBJ2-6 | few | TRBV29-1 | CSVQGNGANVLTF | TGCAGCGTTCAGGGGAATGGGGCCAACGTCCTGACTTTC
. | TRBJ1-2 | . | TRBV6-1 | CASRARQANYGYTF | TGTGCCAGCAGGGCACGGCAAGCTAACTATGGCTACACCTTC
TRBD2 | TRBJ2-3 | few | TRBV5-1 | CASSPRSGRETDTQYF | TGCGCCAGCAGCCCTCGCAGCGGGAGGGAGACAGATACGCAGTATTTT